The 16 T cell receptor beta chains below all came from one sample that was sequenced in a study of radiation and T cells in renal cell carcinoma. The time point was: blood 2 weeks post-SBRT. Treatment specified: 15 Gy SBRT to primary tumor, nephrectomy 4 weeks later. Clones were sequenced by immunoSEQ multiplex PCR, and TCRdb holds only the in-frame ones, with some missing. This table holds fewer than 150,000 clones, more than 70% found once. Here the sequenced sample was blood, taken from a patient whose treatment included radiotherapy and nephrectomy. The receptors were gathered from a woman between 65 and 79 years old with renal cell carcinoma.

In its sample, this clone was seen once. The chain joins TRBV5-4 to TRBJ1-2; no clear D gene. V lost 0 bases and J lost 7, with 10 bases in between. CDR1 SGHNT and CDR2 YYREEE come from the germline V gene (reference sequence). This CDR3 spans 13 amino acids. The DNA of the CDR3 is TGTGCCAGCAGCTTGGTTCGGAACAGTGGCTACACCTTC. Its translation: CASSLVRNSGYTF. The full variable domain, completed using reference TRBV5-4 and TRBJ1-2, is ETGVTQSPTHLIKTRGQQVTLRCSSQSGHNTVSWYQQALGQGPQFIFQYYREEENGRGNFPPRFSGLQFPNYSSELNVNALELDDSALYLCASSLVRNSGYTFGSGTRLTVV.

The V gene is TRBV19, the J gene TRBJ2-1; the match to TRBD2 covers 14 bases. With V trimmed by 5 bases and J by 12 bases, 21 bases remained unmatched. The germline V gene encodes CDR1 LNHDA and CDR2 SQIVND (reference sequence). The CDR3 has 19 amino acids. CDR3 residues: CASSSGTGTSGGLPRGQFF. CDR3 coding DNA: TGTGCCAGTAGTTCCGGCACCGGGACTAGCGGGGGACTACCAAGAGGGCAGTTCTTC.

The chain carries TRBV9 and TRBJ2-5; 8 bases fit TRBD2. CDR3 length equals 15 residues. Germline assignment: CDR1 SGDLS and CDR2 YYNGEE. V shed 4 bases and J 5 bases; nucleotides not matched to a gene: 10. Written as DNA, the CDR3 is TGTGCCAGCAGCACCCGCGGGGGGCCGGGGGAGACCCAGTACTTC. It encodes CASSTRGGPGETQYF.

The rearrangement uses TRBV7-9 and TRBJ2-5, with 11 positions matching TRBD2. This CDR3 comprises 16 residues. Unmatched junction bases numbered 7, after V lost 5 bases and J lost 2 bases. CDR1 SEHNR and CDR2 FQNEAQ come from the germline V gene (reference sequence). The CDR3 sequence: CASSAPGTSGQETQYF. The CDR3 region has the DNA TGTGCCAGCAGCGCGCCCGGGACTAGCGGACAAGAGACCCAGTACTTC.

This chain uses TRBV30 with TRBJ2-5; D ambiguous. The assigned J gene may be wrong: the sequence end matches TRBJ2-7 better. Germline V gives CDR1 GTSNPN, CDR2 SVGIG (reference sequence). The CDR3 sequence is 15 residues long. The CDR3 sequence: CAWSVRRADSYEQYF. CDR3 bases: TGTGCCTGGAGTGTACGACGGGCAGACTCCTACGAGCAGTACTTC.

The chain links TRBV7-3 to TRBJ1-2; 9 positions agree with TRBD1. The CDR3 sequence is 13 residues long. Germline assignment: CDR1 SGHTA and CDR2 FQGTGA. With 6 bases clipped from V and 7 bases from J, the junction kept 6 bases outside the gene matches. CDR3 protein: CASSARDRAGYTF. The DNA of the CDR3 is TGTGCCAGCAGTGCCAGGGACAGGGCTGGCTACACCTTC.

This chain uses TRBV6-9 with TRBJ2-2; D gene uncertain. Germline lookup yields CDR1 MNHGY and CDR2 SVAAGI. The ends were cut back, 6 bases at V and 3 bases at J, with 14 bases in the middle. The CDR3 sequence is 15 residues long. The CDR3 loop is CASSYPESHTGELFF. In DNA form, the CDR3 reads TGTGCCAGCAGCTATCCAGAAAGTCACACCGGGGAGCTGTTTTTT.

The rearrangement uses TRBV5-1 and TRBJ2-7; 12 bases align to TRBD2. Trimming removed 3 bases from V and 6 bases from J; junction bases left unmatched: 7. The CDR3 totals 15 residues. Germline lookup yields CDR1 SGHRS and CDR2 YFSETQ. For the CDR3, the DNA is TGCGCCAGCAGCTGGACTAGCGGGGTGCCCCTCGAGCAGTACTTC. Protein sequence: CASSWTSGVPLEQYF.

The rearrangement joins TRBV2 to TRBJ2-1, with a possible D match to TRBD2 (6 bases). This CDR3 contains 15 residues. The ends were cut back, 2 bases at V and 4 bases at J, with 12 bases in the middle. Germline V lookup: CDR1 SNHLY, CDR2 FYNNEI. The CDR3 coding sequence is TGTGCCAGCAGTGAAACTCGCGGGGCTTACAATGAGCAGTTCTTC. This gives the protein CASSETRGAYNEQFF.

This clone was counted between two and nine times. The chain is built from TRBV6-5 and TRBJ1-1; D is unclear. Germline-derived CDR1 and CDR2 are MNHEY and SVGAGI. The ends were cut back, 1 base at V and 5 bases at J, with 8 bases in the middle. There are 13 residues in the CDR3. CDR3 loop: CASSYLIGTEAFF. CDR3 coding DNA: TGTGCCAGCAGTTACTTGATCGGGACTGAAGCTTTCTTT.

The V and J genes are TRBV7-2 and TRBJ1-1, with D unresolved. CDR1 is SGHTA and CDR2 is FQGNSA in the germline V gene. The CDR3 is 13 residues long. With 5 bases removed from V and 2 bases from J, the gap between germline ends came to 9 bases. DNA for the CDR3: TGTGCCAGCAGCCACCCCAGAAACACTGAAGCTTTCTTT. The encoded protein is CASSHPRNTEAFF.

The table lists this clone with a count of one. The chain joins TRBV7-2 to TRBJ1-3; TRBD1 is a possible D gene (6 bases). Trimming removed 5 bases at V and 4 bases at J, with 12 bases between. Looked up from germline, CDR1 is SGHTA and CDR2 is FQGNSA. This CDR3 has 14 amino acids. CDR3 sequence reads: CASSARQEGNTIYF. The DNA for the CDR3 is TGTGCCAGCAGCGCAAGACAGGAGGGAAACACCATATATTTT.

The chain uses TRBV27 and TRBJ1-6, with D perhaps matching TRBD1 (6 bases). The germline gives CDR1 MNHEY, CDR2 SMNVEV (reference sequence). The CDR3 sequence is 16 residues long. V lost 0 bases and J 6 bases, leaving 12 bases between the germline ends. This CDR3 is CASSLSGAVPNSPLHF. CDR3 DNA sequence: TGTGCCAGCAGTTTATCGGGGGCGGTCCCTAATTCACCCCTCCACTTT.

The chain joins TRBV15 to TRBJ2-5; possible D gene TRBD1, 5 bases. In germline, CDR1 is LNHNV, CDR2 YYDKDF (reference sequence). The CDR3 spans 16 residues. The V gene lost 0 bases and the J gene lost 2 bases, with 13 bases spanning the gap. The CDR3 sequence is CATSRENQGRQETQYF. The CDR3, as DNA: TGTGCCACCAGCAGAGAAAATCAGGGCAGGCAAGAGACCCAGTACTTC.

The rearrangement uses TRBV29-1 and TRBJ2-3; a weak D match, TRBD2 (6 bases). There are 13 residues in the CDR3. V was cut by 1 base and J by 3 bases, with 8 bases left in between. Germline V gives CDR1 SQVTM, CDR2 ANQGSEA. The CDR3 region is CSVEARGTDTQYF. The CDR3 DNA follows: TGCAGCGTTGAAGCTCGGGGGACAGATACGCAGTATTTT.

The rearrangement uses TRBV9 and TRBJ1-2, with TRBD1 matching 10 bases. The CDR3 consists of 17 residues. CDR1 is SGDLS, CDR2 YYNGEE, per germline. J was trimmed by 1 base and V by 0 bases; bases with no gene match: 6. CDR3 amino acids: CASSVGTGGLSNYGYTF. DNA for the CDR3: TGTGCCAGCAGCGTAGGGACAGGGGGGTTAAGTAACTATGGCTACACCTTC.